Each of the 26 T cell receptor beta chains below was sequenced from the same sample in a study of T cells in Graves' hyperthyroidism and ophthalmopathy (dated by TCRdb to the late 2010s). Library prep was done by multiplex PCR. The instrument given in TCRdb is Illumina HiSeq 2000. The TCR beta CDR3 regions were amplified from the RNA transcripts. The TCR CDR3 was subjected to a first round of RT-PCR using the HTBI primer set and the Qiagen OneStep RT-PCR kit. TCRdb trimmed public reads at Q25 via fastp, called clones via MiXCR and kept in-frame beta chains. Each entry merges the rows of one CDR3 protein and shows their most common DNA and genes. Present in this sample are about 99,000 distinct CDR3 sequences, around 50% of which were seen just once. The ten largest make up roughly 24% of the sample. Sample: blood. Receptor source: a man aged 35 to 55 with Graves' hyperthyroidism.

V usage is TRBV7-4 and J usage is TRBJ1-2, with 11 bases that match TRBD1. Germline values: CDR1 SGHVT, CDR2 SQSDAQ. This CDR3 has 15 amino acids. Germline trimming cut 3 bases from V and 7 bases from J; bases unmatched to any gene: 7. The CDR3 loop reads CASSFGDRGVAGYTF. CDR3 nucleotides: TGTGCCAGCAGCTTTGGGGACAGGGGGGTTGCTGGCTACACCTTC.

This clonotype was counted many times. Relative to the germline gene, one junction end is altered; a read error may explain this. The chain couples TRBV6-6 to TRBJ1-1, with TRBD1 as a possible D gene (6 bases). Germline CDR1 and CDR2: MNHNY and SVGAGI (reference sequence). CDR3 length: 14 residues. CDR3 sequence: CAEAGAGKFAEAFF. The DNA for the CDR3 is TGCGCCGAGGCGGGGGCAGGAAAGTTCGCTGAAGCTTTCTTT.

In nucleotides, the CDR3 is TGTGCCACCAGTGACCTTAGGGGGCGTGCGCAGTATTTT. It specifies CATSDLRGRAQYF. This sequence joins TRBV24-1 and TRBJ2-3, with TRBD1 matching over 7 bases. The germline gives CDR1 KGHDR, CDR2 SFDVKD. V dropped 4 bases and J dropped 10; count of bases not matched to a gene: 7. The CDR3 is 13 amino acids.

This clonotype was observed at least ten times. The chain uses TRBV5-1 and TRBJ2-5; D is unclear. Looked up from germline, CDR1 is SGHRS and CDR2 is YFSETQ. V gave up 0 bases and J gave up 2 bases, with 5 bases separating them. The CDR3 runs to 13 residues. The CDR3 loop reads CASSLGSQETQYF. In DNA, the CDR3 is TGCGCCAGCAGCTTGGGCAGTCAAGAGACCCAGTACTTC.

On this clonotype: A single base separates this from a much larger clone, so it may be a read error. V usage is TRBV4-1 and J usage is TRBJ1-2; tentatively, D is TRBD1 (6 bases). Between the trimmed V and J ends, which lost 1 base and 5 bases, there was a span of 14 bases. The CDR3 is made up of 15 amino acids. Germline CDR1 and CDR2: MGHRA and YSYEKL. The CDR3 protein is CASSQVPTGSYGYTF. CDR3 nucleotides: TGCGCCAGCAGCCAAGTTCCAACAGGGTCTTATGGCTACACCTTC.

This rearrangement joins TRBV7-2 to TRBJ2-7, with TRBD2 identical over 7 bases. Losses at the gene ends were 5 bases for V and 6 bases for J; bases not matched to a gene: 16. The CDR3 is 16 residues long. CDR1 and CDR2 (germline): SGHTA, FQGNSA. The CDR3 loop reads CASSRGTGGGLSEQYF. The CDR3 nucleotides read TGTGCCAGCAGCCGAGGGACGGGAGGTGGGTTAAGCGAGCAGTACTTC.

This clonotype was found many times. V is TRBV5-1 and J is TRBJ2-2, with TRBD2 identical over 10 bases. Germline V gives CDR1 SGHRS, CDR2 YFSETQ. There are 16 residues in the CDR3. The V and J ends lost 4 bases and 6 bases, in that order; junction bases with no gene match: 9. For the CDR3, the DNA is TGCGCCAGCAGCGCCCTGGCTAGCGGGGGATCCGGGGAGCTGTTTTTT. Its protein is CASSALASGGSGELFF.

This clonotype was found many times. The CDR3 region is CASSPGSWDTQYF. The CDR3 DNA reads as TGTGCCAGCAGCCCGGGGTCCTGGGATACGCAGTATTTT. V gene TRBV7-9 combines with J gene TRBJ2-3, with D possibly TRBD2 on 5 matching bases. V lost 5 bases to trimming and J lost 6 bases, with 12 bases between them. Germline CDR1 and CDR2: SEHNR and FQNEAQ (reference sequence). CDR3 length: 13 amino acids.

There are many counts of this clonotype. This chain's CDR3 is CASSSSSRGRAFF. CDR3 DNA: TGTGCCAGCAGCTCCTCCTCACGGGGCCGGGCTTTCTTT. The chain uses TRBV5-6 and TRBJ1-1; a weak D match, TRBD1 (5 bases). The CDR3 is 13 residues long. Germline V gene data show CDR1 as SGHDT and CDR2 as YYEEEE. V lost 3 bases and J lost 11, with 17 bases in between.

CDR3 DNA sequence: TGTGCCTGGAGCAGGGGGGGACAGGGCGATGAAAAACTGTTTTTT. Protein product: CAWSRGGQGDEKLFF. This rearrangement joins TRBV30 to TRBJ1-4; 9 bases agree with TRBD1. Germline assignment: CDR1 GTSNPN and CDR2 SVGIG (reference sequence). The CDR3 sequence is 15 residues long. Trimming took 3 bases from V and 6 from J; bases not matched to a gene: 8.

This rearrangement joins TRBV6-1 to TRBJ2-7; a possible D gene is TRBD2 (6 bases). Germline V CDR1 and CDR2: MNHNS, SASEGT. With 0 bases removed from V and 9 bases from J, the gap between germline ends came to 6 bases. The CDR3 loop spans 11 amino acids. CDR3 protein: CASSEAGGQYF. The CDR3 region has the DNA TGTGCCAGCAGTGAAGCGGGGGGGCAGTACTTC.

The chain couples TRBV7-2 to TRBJ2-7, with D possibly being TRBD2 (6 bases). This CDR3 region has 13 residues. V lost 11 bases and J 0 bases, leaving 14 bases between the germline ends. Germline CDR1 reads SGHTA; CDR2 reads FQGNSA. DNA of the CDR3: TGTGCCTGGAGTCCGACTAGCTCCTACGAGCAGTACTTC. Its protein is CAWSPTSSYEQYF.

With regard to this clonotype: Here the CDR3 omits its conserved ending phenylalanine or tryptophan, so a read error is the likely source. Because the CDR3's place on the DNA is in doubt, the DNA is left out and the CDR3 is given as listed by TCRdb. The chain carries TRBV20-1 and TRBJ1-3; TRBD1 reflects the table's D call only, with no check against the DNA. Per the germline V gene, CDR1 is DFQATT and CDR2 is SNEGSKA (reference sequence). The CDR3 has 9 amino acids, counting both end residues. The CDR3 sequence is CSASHPGDI.

This clonotype was picked up many times. A much larger clonotype is one base distant, so this may be a read error. V is TRBV7-6 and J is TRBJ2-2, with D tentatively TRBD2 (6 bases). Germline V CDR1 and CDR2: SGHVS, FNYEAQ. The CDR3 contains 12 residues. CDR3 in amino acids: CASSSNTGGLFF. The CDR3 nucleotides read TGTGCCAGCAGCTCGAACACCGGGGGGCTGTTTTTT.

To note about this clonotype: A junction boundary mismatches the germline segment, possibly from a read error. The chain carries TRBV20-1 and TRBJ2-7; D ambiguous. Germline CDR1 reads DFQATT; CDR2 reads SNEGSKA (reference sequence). CDR3 length equals 12 residues. The CDR3 nucleotides read TGTGCCTGGAGTAAGGAGATCTACGAGCAGTACTTC. It is translated as CAWSKEIYEQYF.

Concerning this clonotype itself: A much larger clone is a single base away; this may be a read error. The genes are TRBV19 and TRBJ2-4; 7 bases fit TRBD1. Germline loops: CDR1 LNHDA, CDR2 SQIVND (reference sequence). There are 17 residues in the CDR3. The CDR3 region has the DNA TGTGCCAGTAGTATGGGCGGACAGGACCCTTCCAAAAACATTCGGTACTTC. Translation: CASSMGGQDPSKNIRYF.

This clonotype showed up many times. V and J are TRBV13 and TRBJ2-3; D ambiguous. The V end was cut by 6 bases, the J end by 7 bases, with 17 bases between. CDR3 length: 14 residues. Per the germline V gene, CDR1 is PRHDT and CDR2 is FYEKMQ (reference sequence). DNA for the CDR3: TGTGCCAGCAGGGAGCCCCGTCACGGGTATACGCAGTATTTT. Translated: CASREPRHGYTQYF.

This clonotype was recorded many times. The gene calls are TRBV6-5 and TRBJ1-1; 9 nucleotides agree with TRBD1. The germline V gene has CDR1 MNHEY and CDR2 SVGAGI. V dropped 6 bases and J dropped 4; count of bases not matched to a gene: 6. CDR3 size: 14 residues. The CDR3 sequence: CASRGQGSGTEAFF. The CDR3 nucleotides are TGTGCCAGCAGGGGACAGGGATCGGGCACTGAAGCTTTCTTT.

This clonotype was recorded at least ten times. The chain uses TRBV20-1 and TRBJ2-5; D may be TRBD2 (6 bases). Germline CDR1 DFQATT, CDR2 SNEGSKA (reference sequence). CDR3 size: 13 residues. The V end lost 7 bases, the J end lost 2 bases, and 14 bases lay between the germline ends. The chain's CDR3 is CSVRARGQETQYF. Here the CDR3 DNA reads TGCAGTGTCCGCGCCCGGGGGCAAGAGACCCAGTACTTC.

Details on this clonotype: The junction shows a germline mismatch at one end, possibly a read error. The chain employs TRBV7-4 and TRBJ2-1; 9 nucleotides match TRBD2. Germline V gene data show CDR1 as SGHVT and CDR2 as SQSDAQ. CDR3 size: 15 residues. The CDR3 region is CASSLAGVAYNEQFF. In DNA, the CDR3 is TGTGCCAGCAGTTTAGCGGGAGTGGCCTACAATGAGCAGTTCTTC.

This clonotype was counted at least ten times. The chain couples TRBV13 to TRBJ2-7; TRBD2 might be the D (5 bases). The CDR3 has 12 amino acids. Trimming took 5 bases from V and 4 from J, leaving 9 bases between them. The germline V gene encodes CDR1 PRHDT and CDR2 FYEKMQ (reference sequence). The CDR3 coding sequence is TGTGCCAGCAGCGGCGGCGGGTACGAGCAGTACTTC. Translated, it gives CASSGGGYEQYF. The variable domain in full, completed from reference TRBV13 and TRBJ2-7, reads AAGVIQSPRHLIKEKRETATLKCYPIPRHDTVYWYQQGPGQDPQFLISFYEKMQSDKGSIPDRFSAQQFSDYHSELNMSSLELGDSALYFCASSGGGYEQYFGPGTRLTVT.

There are many counts of this clonotype. V usage is TRBV14 and J usage is TRBJ1-1; a weak D match, TRBD1 (6 bases). The CDR3 runs to 13 residues. Germline V gene lookup returns CDR1 SGHDN and CDR2 FVKESK. Trimming cost V 4 bases and J 5 bases, with 11 bases left between them. The CDR3 here is CASSRGAHTEAFF. The CDR3, as DNA: TGTGCCAGCAGCCGGGGGGCACATACTGAAGCTTTCTTT.

This clonotype showed up just a few times. The V gene is TRBV18, the J gene TRBJ2-7, with D uncertain. V was clipped by 2 bases and J by 7 bases, with 9 bases between them. The CDR3 is 12 amino acids. Looked up from germline, CDR1 is KGHSH and CDR2 is LQKENI. CDR3 sequence (DNA): TGTGCCAGCTCACCATTAGGAGAAGAGCAGTACTTC. It codes for CASSPLGEEQYF.

This clonotype turned up a few times. The J gene is TRBJ1-2, the V gene TRBV2; 10 nucleotides line up with TRBD1. This CDR3 contains 15 residues. The trim removed 8 bases at V and 7 bases at J, leaving 13 bases unmatched. CDR1 SNHLY and CDR2 FYNNEI come from the germline V gene. The CDR3 spells CASSPTGTGESGYTF. DNA of the CDR3: TGTGCCAGCTCACCTACCGGGACAGGGGAATCTGGCTACACCTTC.

A word on this clonotype: One end of the junction varies from germline; a read error may be responsible. The V gene is TRBV24-1, the J gene TRBJ2-1; D possibly corresponds to TRBD1 (8 bases). Germline assignment: CDR1 KGHDR and CDR2 SFDVKD. The CDR3 sequence is 18 residues long. The CDR3 loop is CATSAPPGTGGVYNEQSF. CDR3 in DNA: TGTGCCACCAGTGCCCCCCCCGGAACAGGGGGGGTTTACAATGAGCAGTCCTTC.

The table lists this clonotype with many counts. The chain links TRBV4-3 to TRBJ1-6, with D hard to call. The CDR3 extends over 15 amino acids. Between the trimmed V and J ends, which lost 0 bases and 10 bases, there was a span of 13 bases. In germline, CDR1 is LGHNA, CDR2 YSLEER. The CDR3 spells CASSQDRSLGSPLHF. The CDR3 DNA is TGCGCCAGCAGCCAAGATCGAAGTCTAGGGTCACCCCTCCACTTT.